This TCR beta chain was observed in a study of blood T cells in healthy people across ages. Regarding the study as a whole: Both naive CD4+ cell counts and diversity were greater in long-lived donors than in aged donors.

Of note for this clonotype: What it binds is unknown.

RNA extraction gave at least 5.5 micrograms of total RNA per sample. Trimming took 4 bases from V and 5 from J; bases not matched to a gene: 10. The CDR3 covers 15 residues. CDR1 is SGHRS and CDR2 is YFSETQ in the germline V gene. A second PCR of about 7 to 12 cycles used a sample-barcoded 5' primer and a J-beta primer mix. A tag from a template-switch adaptor with 12 random nucleotides marked each cDNA molecule. TCRdb used MiXCR to reprocess the 5' RACE reads, holding one entry per CDR3 protein. The sample has 600,000 to 850,000 distinct CDR3 sequences, roughly two fifths seen once. The rearrangement joins TRBV5-1 to TRBJ1-1, with 8 nucleotides matching TRBD1. Sequencing was done on a sample of blood. This clonotype was obtained from a woman aged 55 to 70 in good health. The CDR3 DNA reads TGCGCCAGCAGCGAGATCGGACAGGGCGAGACTGAAGCTTTCTTT. Translated: CASSEIGQGETEAFF.